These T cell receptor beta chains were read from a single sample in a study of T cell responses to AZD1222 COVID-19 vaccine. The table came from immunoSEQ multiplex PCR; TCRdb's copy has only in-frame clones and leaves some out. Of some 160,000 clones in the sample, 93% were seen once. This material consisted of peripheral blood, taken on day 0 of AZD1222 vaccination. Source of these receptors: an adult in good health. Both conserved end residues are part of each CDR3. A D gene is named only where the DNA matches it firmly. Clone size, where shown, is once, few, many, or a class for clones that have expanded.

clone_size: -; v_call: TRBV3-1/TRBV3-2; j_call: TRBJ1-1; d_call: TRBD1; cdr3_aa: CASSQDRATEAFF; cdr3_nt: TGTGCCAGCAGTCAGGACAGGGCCACTGAAGCTTTCTTT
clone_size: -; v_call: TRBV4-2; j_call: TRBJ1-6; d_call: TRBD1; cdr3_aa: CASSQGTGGNSPLHF; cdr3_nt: TGTGCCAGCAGCCAAGGGACAGGGGGTAATTCACCCCTCCACTTT
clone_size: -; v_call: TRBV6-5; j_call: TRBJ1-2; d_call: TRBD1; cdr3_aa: CASRAQGVNYGYTF; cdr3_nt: TGTGCCAGCAGAGCTCAGGGGGTTAACTATGGCTACACCTTC
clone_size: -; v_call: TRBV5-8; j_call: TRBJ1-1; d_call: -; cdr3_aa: CASSLAGFEAFF; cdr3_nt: TGTGCCAGCAGCTTGGCTGGTTTTGAAGCTTTCTTT
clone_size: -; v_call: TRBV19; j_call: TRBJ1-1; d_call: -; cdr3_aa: CASRGLANMNTEAFF; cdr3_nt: TGTGCCAGCAGGGGATTGGCCAACATGAACACTGAAGCTTTCTTT
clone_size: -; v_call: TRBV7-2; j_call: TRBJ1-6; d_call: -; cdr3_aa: CASSLAGGGYSPLHF; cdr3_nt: TGTGCCAGCAGCTTAGCGGGTGGGGGGTACTCACCCCTCCACTTT
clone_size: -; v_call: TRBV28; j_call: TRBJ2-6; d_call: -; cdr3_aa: CASSLGPSGANVLTF; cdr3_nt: TGTGCCAGCAGTCTTGGACCCTCTGGGGCCAACGTCCTGACTTTC
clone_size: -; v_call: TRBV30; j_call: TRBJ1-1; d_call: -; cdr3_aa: CAWSAIGSPEAFF; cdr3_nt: TGTGCCTGGAGTGCTATAGGGTCTCCTGAAGCTTTCTTT
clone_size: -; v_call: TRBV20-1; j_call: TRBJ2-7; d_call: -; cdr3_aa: CSASPPGAEQYF; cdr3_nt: TGCAGTGCTAGTCCCCCAGGGGCCGAGCAGTACTTC
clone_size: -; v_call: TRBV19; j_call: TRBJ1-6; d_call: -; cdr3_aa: CASSPRGSYNSPLHF; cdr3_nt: TGTGCCAGTAGTCCGCGTGGGTCCTATAATTCACCCCTCCACTTT
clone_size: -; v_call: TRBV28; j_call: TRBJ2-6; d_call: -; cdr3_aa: CASSPPAPTDVLTF; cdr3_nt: TGTGCCAGCAGTCCACCCGCTCCCACGGACGTCCTGACTTTC
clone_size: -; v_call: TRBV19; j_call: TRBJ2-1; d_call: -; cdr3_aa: CASIHLRGGSSYNEQFF; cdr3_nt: TGTGCCAGTATCCACCTTCGCGGGGGCAGCTCCTACAATGAGCAGTTCTTC
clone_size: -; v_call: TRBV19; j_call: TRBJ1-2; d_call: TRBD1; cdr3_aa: CASKTGLGYTF; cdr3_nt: TGTGCCAGCAAGACAGGGCTTGGCTACACCTTC
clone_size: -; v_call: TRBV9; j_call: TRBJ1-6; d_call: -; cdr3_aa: CASSARDNNSPLHF; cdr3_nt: TGTGCCAGCAGCGCCAGGGACAATAATTCACCCCTCCACTTT
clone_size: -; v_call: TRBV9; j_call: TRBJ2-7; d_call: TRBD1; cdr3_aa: CASSATGGQGYYEQYF; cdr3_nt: TGTGCCAGCAGCGCCACAGGGGGACAGGGGTACTACGAGCAGTACTTC
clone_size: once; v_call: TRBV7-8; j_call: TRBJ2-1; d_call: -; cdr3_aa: CASSRRRDNEQFF; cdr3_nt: TGTGCCAGCAGCCGCCGCCGGGACAATGAGCAGTTCTTC
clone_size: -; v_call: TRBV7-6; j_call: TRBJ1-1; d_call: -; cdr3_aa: CASSLTPNTEAFF; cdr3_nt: TGTGCCAGCAGCTTAACACCCAACACTGAAGCTTTCTTT
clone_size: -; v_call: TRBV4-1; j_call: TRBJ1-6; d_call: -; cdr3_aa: CASSTPGRVDSPLHF; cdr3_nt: TGCGCCAGCAGCACCCCGGGGCGCGTAGATTCACCCCTCCACTTT
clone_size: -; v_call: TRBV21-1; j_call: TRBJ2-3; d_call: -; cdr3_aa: CASSSWTGRASGGCGDTQYF; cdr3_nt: TGTGCCAGCAGCTCCTGGACAGGGAGGGCTAGCGGGGGGTGCGGGGATACGCAGTATTTT
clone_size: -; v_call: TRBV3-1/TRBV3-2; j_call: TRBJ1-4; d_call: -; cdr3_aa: CASSQEPTATNEKLFF; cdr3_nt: TGTGCCAGCAGCCAAGAACCTACAGCAACTAATGAAAAACTGTTTTTT